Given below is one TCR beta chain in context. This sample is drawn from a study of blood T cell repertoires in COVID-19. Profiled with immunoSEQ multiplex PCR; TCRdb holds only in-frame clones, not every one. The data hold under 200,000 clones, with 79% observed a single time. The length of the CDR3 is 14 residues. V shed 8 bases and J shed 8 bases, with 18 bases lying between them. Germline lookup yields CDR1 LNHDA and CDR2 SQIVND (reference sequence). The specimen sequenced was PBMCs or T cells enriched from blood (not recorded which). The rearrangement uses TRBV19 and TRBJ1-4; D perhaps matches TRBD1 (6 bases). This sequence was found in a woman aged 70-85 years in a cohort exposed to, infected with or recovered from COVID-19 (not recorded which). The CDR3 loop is CASAPATGVEKLFF. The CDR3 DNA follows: TGTGCCAGTGCCCCCGCGACAGGTGTCGAAAAACTGTTTTTT.